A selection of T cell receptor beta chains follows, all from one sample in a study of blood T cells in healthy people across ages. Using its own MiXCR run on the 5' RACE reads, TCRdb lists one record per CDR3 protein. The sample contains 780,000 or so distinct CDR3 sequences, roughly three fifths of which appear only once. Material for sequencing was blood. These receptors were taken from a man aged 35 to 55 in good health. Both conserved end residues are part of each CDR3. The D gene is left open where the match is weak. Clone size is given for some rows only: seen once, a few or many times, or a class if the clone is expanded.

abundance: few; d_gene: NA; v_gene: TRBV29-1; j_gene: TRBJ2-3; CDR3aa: CSVEVGEDTQYF; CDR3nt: TGCAGCGTTGAGGTGGGAGAAGATACGCAGTATTTT
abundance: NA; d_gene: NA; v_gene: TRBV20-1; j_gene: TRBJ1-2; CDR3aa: CSAMDLPNYGYTF; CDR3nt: TGCAGTGCCATGGATTTGCCTAACTATGGCTACACCTTC
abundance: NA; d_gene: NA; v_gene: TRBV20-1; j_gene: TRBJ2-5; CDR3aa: CSANPPVWVGGETQYF; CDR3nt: TGCAGTGCTAATCCTCCCGTGTGGGTTGGAGGAGAGACCCAGTACTTC
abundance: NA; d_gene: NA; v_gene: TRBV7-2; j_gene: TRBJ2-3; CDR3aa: CASSQIGSDTQYF; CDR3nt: TGTGCCAGCAGCCAAATCGGGTCAGATACGCAGTATTTT
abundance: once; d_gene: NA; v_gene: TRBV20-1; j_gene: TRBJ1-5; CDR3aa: CSASTDRGLSNQPQHF; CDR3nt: TGCAGTGCCTCTACCGATCGGGGCCTTAGCAATCAGCCCCAGCATTTT
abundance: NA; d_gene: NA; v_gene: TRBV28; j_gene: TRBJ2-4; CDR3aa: CASSLVRESPKNIQYF; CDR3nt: TGTGCCAGCAGTTTGGTCCGGGAAAGCCCCAAAAACATTCAGTACTTC
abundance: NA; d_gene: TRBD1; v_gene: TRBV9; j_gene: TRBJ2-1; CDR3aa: CASSVATGGQYREQFF; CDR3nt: TGTGCCAGCAGCGTAGCTACTGGGGGACAGTACCGTGAGCAGTTCTTC
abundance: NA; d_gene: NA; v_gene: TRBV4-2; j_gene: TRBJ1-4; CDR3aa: CASGLRLANEKLFF; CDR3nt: TGTGCCAGCGGCTTGAGGTTAGCTAATGAAAAACTGTTTTTT
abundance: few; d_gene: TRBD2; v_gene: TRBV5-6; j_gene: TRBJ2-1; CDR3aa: CASSPYSGTVNEQFF; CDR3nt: TGTGCCAGCAGCCCATATAGCGGGACTGTGAATGAGCAGTTCTTC
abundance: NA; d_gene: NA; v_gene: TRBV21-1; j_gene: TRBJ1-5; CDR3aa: CASSKARRHQPQHF; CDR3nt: TGTGCCAGCAGCAAAGCAAGGAGGCATCAGCCCCAGCATTTT
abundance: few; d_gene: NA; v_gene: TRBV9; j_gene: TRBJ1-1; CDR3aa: CASSVAAKNTEAFF; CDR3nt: TGTGCCAGCAGCGTAGCTGCAAAGAACACTGAAGCTTTCTTT
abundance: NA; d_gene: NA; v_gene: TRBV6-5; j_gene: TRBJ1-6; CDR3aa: CATRYRGSPLHF; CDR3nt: TGTGCCACCCGTTACCGAGGTTCACCCCTCCACTTT
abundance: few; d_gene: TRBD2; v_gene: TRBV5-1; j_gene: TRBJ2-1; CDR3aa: CASLAPGGRGYNEQFF; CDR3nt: TGCGCCAGCCTCGCCCCGGGGGGACGGGGTTACAATGAGCAGTTCTTC
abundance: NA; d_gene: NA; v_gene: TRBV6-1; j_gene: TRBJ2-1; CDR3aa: CATGVGGGANEQFF; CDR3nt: TGTGCCACCGGGGTTGGGGGAGGCGCCAATGAGCAGTTCTTC
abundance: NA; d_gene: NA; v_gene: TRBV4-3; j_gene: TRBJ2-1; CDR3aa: CASSQTAIGLAYEQFF; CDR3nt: TGCGCCAGCAGCCAAACCGCAATCGGGCTAGCCTATGAGCAGTTCTTC
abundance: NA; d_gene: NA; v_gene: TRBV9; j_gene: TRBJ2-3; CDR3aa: CASSVVQESTDTQYF; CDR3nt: TGTGCCAGCAGCGTAGTACAGGAGAGCACAGATACGCAGTATTTT
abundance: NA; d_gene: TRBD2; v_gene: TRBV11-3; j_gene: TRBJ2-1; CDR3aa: CASSLTGLARDHEQFF; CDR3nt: TGTGCCAGCAGCTTAACGGGACTAGCGCGGGACCATGAGCAGTTCTTC
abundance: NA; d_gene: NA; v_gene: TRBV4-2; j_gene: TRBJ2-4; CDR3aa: CASSHERTEVGVQYF; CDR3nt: TGTGCCAGCAGCCACGAAAGAACAGAAGTTGGGGTTCAGTACTTC